The clone carrying this TCR beta chain was seen more than once but under ten times. Its antigen remains unidentified. CDR3 size: 12 residues. CDR1 is SNHLY and CDR2 is FYNNEI in the germline V gene. V lost 6 bases to trimming and J lost 4 bases, with 9 bases between them. This record belongs to a study of STAT5B mutations in CD4+ large granular lymphocyte leukemia. Notes on the study in general: No patients shared main leukemic clonotypes, though around 25% appeared at low frequency elsewhere.

The assay was run at survey level. Under the authors' procedure: Lowest detectable productive clonotype frequency was 2.59 x 10-5. The repertoire was sequenced with immunoSEQ multiplex PCR; TCRdb's copy has only in-frame clones and lacks some. V, J and clone size are those of that table, while D and trimming were read from the DNA. The table lists tens of thousands of clones, approximately 71% of them singletons. V is TRBV2 and J is TRBJ1-2; D remains unclear. The clonotype comes from a human donor in good health. Sequenced: CD4+ T cells from blood buffy coats. The CDR3 bases are TGTGCCAGCAGGGGGAGAGGCTATGGCTACACCTTC. Translated: CASRGRGYGYTF. Supplemented by reference TRBV2 and TRBJ1-2, the full variable domain reads EPEVTQTPSHQVTQMGQEVILRCVPISNHLYFYWYRQILGQKVEFLVSFYNNEISEKSEIFDDQFSVERPDGSNFTLKIRSTKLEDSAMYFCASRGRGYGYTFGSGTRLTVV.